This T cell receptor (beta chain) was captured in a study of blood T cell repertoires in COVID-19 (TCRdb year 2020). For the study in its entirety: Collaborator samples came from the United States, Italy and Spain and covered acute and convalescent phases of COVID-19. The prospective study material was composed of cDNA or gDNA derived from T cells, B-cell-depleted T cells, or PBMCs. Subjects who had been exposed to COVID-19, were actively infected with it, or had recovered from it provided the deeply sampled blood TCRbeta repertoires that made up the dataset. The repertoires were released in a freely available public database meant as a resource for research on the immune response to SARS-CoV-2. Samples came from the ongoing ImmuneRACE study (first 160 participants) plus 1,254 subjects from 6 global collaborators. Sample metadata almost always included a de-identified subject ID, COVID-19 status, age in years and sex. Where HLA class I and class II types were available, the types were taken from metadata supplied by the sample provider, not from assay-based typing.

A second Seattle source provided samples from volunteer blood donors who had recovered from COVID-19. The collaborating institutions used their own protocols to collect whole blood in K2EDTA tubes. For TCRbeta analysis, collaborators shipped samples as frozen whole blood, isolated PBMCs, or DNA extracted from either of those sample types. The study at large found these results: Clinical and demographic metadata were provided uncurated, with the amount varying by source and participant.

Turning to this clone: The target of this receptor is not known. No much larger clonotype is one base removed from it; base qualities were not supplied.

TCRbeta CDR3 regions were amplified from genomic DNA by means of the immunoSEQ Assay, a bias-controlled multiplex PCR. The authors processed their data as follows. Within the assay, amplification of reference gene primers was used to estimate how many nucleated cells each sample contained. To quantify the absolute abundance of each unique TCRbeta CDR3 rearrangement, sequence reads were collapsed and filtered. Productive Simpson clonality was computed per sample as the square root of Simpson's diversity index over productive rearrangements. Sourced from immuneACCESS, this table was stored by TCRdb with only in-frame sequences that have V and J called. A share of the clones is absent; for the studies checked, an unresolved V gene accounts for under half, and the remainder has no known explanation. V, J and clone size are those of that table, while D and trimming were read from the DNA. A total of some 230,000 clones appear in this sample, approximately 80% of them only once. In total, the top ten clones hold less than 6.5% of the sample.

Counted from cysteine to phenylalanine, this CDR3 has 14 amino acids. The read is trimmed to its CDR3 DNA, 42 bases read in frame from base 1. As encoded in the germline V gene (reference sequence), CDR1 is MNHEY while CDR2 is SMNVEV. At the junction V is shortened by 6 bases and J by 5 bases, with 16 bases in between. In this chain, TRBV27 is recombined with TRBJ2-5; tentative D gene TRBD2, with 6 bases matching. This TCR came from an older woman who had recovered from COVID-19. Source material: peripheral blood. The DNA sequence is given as TGTGCCAGCAGCTCTCGCGGGGAAGGGGAGACCCAGTACTTC. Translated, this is CASSSRGEGETQYF.